This T cell receptor (beta chain) was identified in a study of beta chain features in type 1 diabetes. The authors reverse transcribed all of the isolated RNA, so sequencing captured expressed TCRB transcripts. Some clones are missing from TCRdb's copy, which holds only in-frame ones; the method was immunoSEQ multiplex PCR. The table lists approximately 100,000 clones, about two fifths of them singletons. In the case of this clone: Its antigen is not known.

The germline CDR1 and CDR2 sequences are SGHVS and FQNEAQ. Losses at the gene ends were 4 bases for V and 1 base for J; bases not matched to a gene: 12. This CDR3 is built from 17 residues. Findings and limits, study-wide: For Type 1 diabetes patients, all four CD4+ subsets carried TCRB CDR3s that were moderately but significantly shorter. A PCR bias possibly favoring shorter templates would apply equally to patients and controls.

This rearrangement joins TRBV7-8 to TRBJ1-2, with TRBD1 matching 7 bases. Sequencing used stem cell memory CD4+ T cells from blood. The TCR originated in a woman under 30 in good health. CDR3 sequence reads: CASSSSRTQGYNYGYTF. As DNA, the CDR3 is TGTGCCAGCAGCTCCTCGCGCACACAGGGGTATAACTATGGCTACACCTTC. Full variable domain (rest looked up from reference TRBV7-8 and TRBJ1-2): GAGVSQSPRYKVAKRGQDVALRCDPISGHVSLFWYQQALGQGPEFLTYFQNEAQLDKSGLPSDRFFAERPEGSVSTLKIQRTQQEDSAVYLCASSSSRTQGYNYGYTFGSGTRLTVV.